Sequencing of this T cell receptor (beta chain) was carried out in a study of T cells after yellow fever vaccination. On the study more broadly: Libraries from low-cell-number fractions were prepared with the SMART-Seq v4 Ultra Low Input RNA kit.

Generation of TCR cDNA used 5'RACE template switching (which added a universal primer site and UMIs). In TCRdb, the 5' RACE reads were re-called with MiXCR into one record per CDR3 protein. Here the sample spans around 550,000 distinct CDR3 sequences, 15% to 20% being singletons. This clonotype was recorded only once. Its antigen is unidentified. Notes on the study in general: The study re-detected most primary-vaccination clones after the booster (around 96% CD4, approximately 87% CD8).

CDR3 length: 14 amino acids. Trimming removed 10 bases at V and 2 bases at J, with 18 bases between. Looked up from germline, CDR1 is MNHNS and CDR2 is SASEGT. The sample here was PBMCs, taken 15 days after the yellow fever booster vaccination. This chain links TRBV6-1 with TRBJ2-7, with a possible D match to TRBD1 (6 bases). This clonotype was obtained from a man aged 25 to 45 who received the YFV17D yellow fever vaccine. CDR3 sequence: CATSPSWTAYEQYF. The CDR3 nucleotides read TGTGCCACCTCACCCTCCTGGACAGCCTACGAGCAGTACTTC.